This is a list of T cell receptor beta chains from one sample in a study of CD8+ T cells in alopecia areata. Profiling relied on immunoSEQ multiplex PCR, and the TCRdb table lists in-frame clones only, not all of them. The repertoire holds approximately 110,000 clones, less than 70% seen once, with roughly 3.5% in the top ten. The source material was CD4+ T cells sorted from blood, sampled at week 24, from a patient treated with tofacitinib. The receptors were sampled from a human donor with alopecia areata. The CDR3 runs from the conserved cysteine through the conserved F or W. D genes are given only for firm matches. Expanded clones get a size class; other rows say once, few or many, or leave the size out.

D gene,V gene,clone size,J gene,CDR3 DNA,CDR3 protein
TRBD1,TRBV5-4,.,TRBJ1-2,TGTGCCAGCAGCTTTGGACAGGGAAGGCTCTATGGCTACACCTTC,CASSFGQGRLYGYTF
.,TRBV30,.,TRBJ2-5,TGTGCCTGGAGTCCTACCATAGGGCAGACCCAGTACTTC,CAWSPTIGQTQYF
.,TRBV7-2,.,TRBJ1-2,TGTGCCAGCAGCTTGGAGGGACGGAGCTATGGCTACACCTTC,CASSLEGRSYGYTF
TRBD1,TRBV6-5,.,TRBJ1-2,TGTGCCAGCAGTCCGGGACAGGGGTTAGGTGGCTACACCTTC,CASSPGQGLGGYTF
.,TRBV4-2,.,TRBJ2-1,TGTGCCAGCAGCCAAAGGCCAGGGGATGAGCAGTTCTTC,CASSQRPGDEQFF
.,TRBV7-2,.,TRBJ2-7,TGTGCCAGCAGCTTAGGGTTCATGAGACTACTAAATTTC,CASSLGFMRLLNF
.,TRBV14,few,TRBJ1-2,TGTGCCAGCAGCCTCTTTACAGGGAACTATGGCTACACCTTC,CASSLFTGNYGYTF
.,TRBV7-2,.,TRBJ2-3,TGTGCCAGCAGCGTCCGGGTGAGCACAGATACGCAGTATTTT,CASSVRVSTDTQYF
TRBD2,TRBV28,few,TRBJ2-3,TGTGCCAGCAGTCCAGGGGCCCTAGCGGGGGCTATCACAGATACGCAGTATTTT,CASSPGALAGAITDTQYF
.,TRBV30,.,TRBJ2-1,TGTGCCTGGAGTGGAACGTTCGGTAATAACAATGAGCAGTTCTTC,CAWSGTFGNNNEQFF
.,TRBV20-1,.,TRBJ2-5,TGCAGTGCTCGCTCTTTAGAGACCCAGTACTTC,CSARSLETQYF
.,TRBV29-1,.,TRBJ1-1,TGCAGCGTCGGTAGTGAGGAAGCTTTCTTT,CSVGSEEAFF
TRBD1,TRBV30,.,TRBJ1-3,TGTGCCTCCGGTTGGACAGGGACCATAACGGCGGGCACCATATATTTT,CASGWTGTITAGTIYF
.,TRBV29-1,.,TRBJ2-5,TGCAGCGCCCGCAGGGGAGAGACCCAGTACTTC,CSARRGETQYF
.,TRBV7-9,.,TRBJ2-7,TGTGCCAGCAGCTCGTGGACATCGCCTTCCTACGAGCAGTACTTC,CASSSWTSPSYEQYF
TRBD2,TRBV7-6,.,TRBJ2-3,TGTGCCAGCAGCTTAGGGCTAGCGGGGGGGCCGGGCACAGATACGCAGTATTTT,CASSLGLAGGPGTDTQYF
.,TRBV7-9,.,TRBJ1-1,TGTGCCAGCAGCACCACCCTTCAAAACACTGAAGCTTTCTTT,CASSTTLQNTEAFF
.,TRBV4-1,.,TRBJ2-7,TGCGCCAGCAGCCAAGCGGTGGGTTCGATTGGGAGAACTTACGAGCAGTACTTC,CASSQAVGSIGRTYEQYF
.,TRBV10-3,.,TRBJ1-1,TGTGCCATCAGTGACCGGGCCAACACTGAAGCTTTCTTT,CAISDRANTEAFF
.,TRBV29-1,.,TRBJ2-7,TGCAGCGCCCGGATCTTTGGCGAGCAGTACTTC,CSARIFGEQYF
.,TRBV23-1,.,TRBJ1-2,TGCGCCAGCAGTCGGGCATTAGGGAGGGGCAGTGAGGATGGCTACACCTTC,CASSRALGRGSEDGYTF
.,TRBV7-9,.,TRBJ2-5,TGTGCCAGCAGCACCAATCCGGCTGGGATCCAAGAGACCCAGTACTTC,CASSTNPAGIQETQYF
.,TRBV30,.,TRBJ1-2,TGTGCCTGGAATCGCCAGGGGACTGGTGGCTACACCTTC,CAWNRQGTGGYTF
TRBD1,TRBV4-3,.,TRBJ1-1,TGCGCCAGCAGCCTAGGACAGGGGTACACTGAAGCTTTCTTT,CASSLGQGYTEAFF
TRBD2,TRBV2,.,TRBJ2-5,TGTGCCAGCAGGGGGTACCGGACTAGCGGGGAGACCCAGTACTTC,CASRGYRTSGETQYF
.,TRBV7-6,.,TRBJ2-5,TGTGCCAGCAGCTTTGGGGACGGAGAGACCCAGTACTTC,CASSFGDGETQYF
.,TRBV29-1,.,TRBJ1-5,TGCAGCGTTGCTAGTAGCAATCAGCCCCAGCATTTT,CSVASSNQPQHF
.,TRBV5-1,.,TRBJ2-1,TGCGCCAGCAGCGGCAAGGGGCGCAGCTCCTACAATGAGCAGTTCTTC,CASSGKGRSSYNEQFF
TRBD1,TRBV28,few,TRBJ2-1,TGTGCCAGCAGTTCGGGACAGGACAATGAGCAGTTCTTC,CASSSGQDNEQFF
.,TRBV14,.,TRBJ1-1,TGTGCCAGCAGCCAAGCAGGATTCGGCTACACTGAAGCTTTCTTT,CASSQAGFGYTEAFF
.,TRBV4-2,.,TRBJ2-7,TGTGCCAGCAGCCCGTCTGCCGGGGGGCGCACCTACGAGCAGTACTTC,CASSPSAGGRTYEQYF
TRBD1,TRBV6-6,.,TRBJ1-2,TGTGCCAGCAGTTACTCGGGACAGGGCTTTGGCTACACCTTC,CASSYSGQGFGYTF
TRBD1,TRBV29-1,few,TRBJ2-5,TGCAGCGCCGGCGGGACAGGGGGAAAGACCCAGTACTTC,CSAGGTGGKTQYF
.,TRBV2,.,TRBJ1-5,TGTGCCAGCAGTGAATTGGGGGATCAGCCCCAGCATTTT,CASSELGDQPQHF
.,TRBV6-5,.,TRBJ1-6,TGTGCCAGCAGCCCGGGGGTGAATGGGAATTCACCCCTCCACTTT,CASSPGVNGNSPLHF
TRBD1,TRBV15,.,TRBJ1-3,TGTGCCACCAGCAGAGCACAGGGGATGGTTAACACCATATATTTT,CATSRAQGMVNTIYF
TRBD2,TRBV4-3,few,TRBJ2-5,TGCGCCAGCAGCCAAGGTAGCGGGAGGAAACAAGAGACCCAGTACTTC,CASSQGSGRKQETQYF
TRBD1,TRBV29-1,few,TRBJ1-2,TGCAGCGTGAGAGGGACAGGGCAGAGGGGAATTCGGGGCTACACCTTC,CSVRGTGQRGIRGYTF
.,TRBV4-3,.,TRBJ2-7,TGCGCCAGCAGTCTTCAGACTAGCTCCTACGAGCAGTACTTC,CASSLQTSSYEQYF
.,TRBV5-1,.,TRBJ2-5,TGCGCCACCTCTAGACAGCTCCAAGAGACCCAGTACTTC,CATSRQLQETQYF
TRBD2,TRBV4-3,.,TRBJ2-3,TGCGCCAGCAGCCAAGATTGGACTAGCGGGGGAGTGGATACGCAGTATTTT,CASSQDWTSGGVDTQYF
TRBD2,TRBV5-6,.,TRBJ2-3,TGTGCCAGCAGCTTGCCGGGACTAGGGGGTAGCACAGATACGCAGTATTTT,CASSLPGLGGSTDTQYF
.,TRBV7-2,.,TRBJ1-5,TGTGCCAGCAGCTGGTCGAGGGAAAATCAGCCCCAGCATTTT,CASSWSRENQPQHF
TRBD1,TRBV18,.,TRBJ1-1,TGTGCCAGCTCACCACGTTTAGGGACAGACACTGAAGCTTTCTTT,CASSPRLGTDTEAFF
.,TRBV6-6,few,TRBJ1-1,TGTGCCAGCAGCTTGGTCGAGGGAAACTCCATCTTCTTT,CASSLVEGNSIFF
TRBD2,TRBV7-2,few,TRBJ2-7,TGTGCCAGCAGACTAGCGGGGGGTCACGAGCAGTACTTC,CASRLAGGHEQYF
.,TRBV4-3,.,TRBJ1-5,TGCGCCAGCAGCCCTGCGCTTGGGGGGCATATTCAGCCCCAGCATTTT,CASSPALGGHIQPQHF
TRBD1,TRBV15,few,TRBJ1-2,TGTGCCACCAGCAGCAGGGGGGGCTTAGACTATGGCTACACCTTC,CATSSRGGLDYGYTF
.,TRBV4-2,few,TRBJ2-5,TGTGCCAGCAGCCAAGAGGGGCAGCAAGAGACCCAGTACTTC,CASSQEGQQETQYF
.,TRBV5-1,few,TRBJ1-5,TGCGCCAGCAGCATTGGGACCGGCGGCGGTCAGCCCCAGCATTTT,CASSIGTGGGQPQHF
TRBD1,TRBV5-1,.,TRBJ2-5,TGCGCCAGCAGATCCGGGACAGGTCAAGAGACCCAGTACTTC,CASRSGTGQETQYF
.,TRBV9,.,TRBJ1-3,TGTGCCAGCAGCGTAGACGGGACGGCCTCTGGAAACACCATATATTTT,CASSVDGTASGNTIYF
.,TRBV6-1,.,TRBJ2-5,TGTGCCAGCAGTGAAGAGGTTAGCGGAGAGACCCAGTACTTC,CASSEEVSGETQYF
TRBD1,TRBV28,.,TRBJ1-2,TGTGCCAGCAACCCAGACAGGGGGGCTGGCTACACCTTC,CASNPDRGAGYTF
.,TRBV30,.,TRBJ2-5,TGTGCCTGGGCAACACACGGGGGCGTTCGGACCCAGTACTTC,CAWATHGGVRTQYF
TRBD1,TRBV4-3,.,TRBJ1-2,TGCGCCAGCAGCCAAGAACGCCCGTGGACAGGGCTCTATGGCTACACCTTC,CASSQERPWTGLYGYTF
.,TRBV30,.,TRBJ2-6,TGTGCCTGCCCCTTTGGACGCTCTGGGGCCAACGTCCTGACTTTC,CACPFGRSGANVLTF
.,TRBV11-2,.,TRBJ2-7,TGTGCCAGCAGCTCCCTCCCGGGACTGTCCTACGAGCAGTACTTC,CASSSLPGLSYEQYF
.,TRBV5-4,once,TRBJ2-7,TGTGCCAGCAGCTTGCGTGGGGGGATCCACGAGCAGTACTTC,CASSLRGGIHEQYF